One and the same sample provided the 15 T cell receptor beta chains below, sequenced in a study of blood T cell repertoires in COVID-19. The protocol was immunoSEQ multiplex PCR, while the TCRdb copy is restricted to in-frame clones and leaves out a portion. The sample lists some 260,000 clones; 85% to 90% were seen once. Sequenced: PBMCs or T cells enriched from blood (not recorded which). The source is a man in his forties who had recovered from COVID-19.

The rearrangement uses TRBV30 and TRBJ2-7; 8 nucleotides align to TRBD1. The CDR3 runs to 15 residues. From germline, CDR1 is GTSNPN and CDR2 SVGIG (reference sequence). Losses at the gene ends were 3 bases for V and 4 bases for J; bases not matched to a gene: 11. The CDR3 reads CAWSRDRGDQYEQYF. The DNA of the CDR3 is TGTGCCTGGAGCCGAGACAGGGGCGATCAGTACGAGCAGTACTTC.

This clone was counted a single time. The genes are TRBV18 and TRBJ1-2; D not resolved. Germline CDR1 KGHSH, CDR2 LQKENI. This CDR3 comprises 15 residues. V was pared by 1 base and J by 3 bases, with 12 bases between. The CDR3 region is CASSPLGGEDYGYTF. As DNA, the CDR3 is TGTGCCAGCTCACCACTGGGAGGAGAGGACTATGGCTACACCTTC.

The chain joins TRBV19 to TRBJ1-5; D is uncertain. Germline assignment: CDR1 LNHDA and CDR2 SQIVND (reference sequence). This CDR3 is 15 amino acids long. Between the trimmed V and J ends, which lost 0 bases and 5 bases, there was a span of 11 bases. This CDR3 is CASSIEVGSHQPQHF. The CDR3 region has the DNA TGTGCCAGTAGTATAGAGGTAGGGAGCCATCAGCCCCAGCATTTT.

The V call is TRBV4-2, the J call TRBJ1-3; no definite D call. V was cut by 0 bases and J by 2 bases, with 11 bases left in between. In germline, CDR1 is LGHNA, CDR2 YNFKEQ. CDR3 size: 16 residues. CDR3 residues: CASSQDHPGAGNTIYF. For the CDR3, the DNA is TGTGCCAGCAGCCAAGATCATCCGGGAGCTGGAAACACCATATATTTT.

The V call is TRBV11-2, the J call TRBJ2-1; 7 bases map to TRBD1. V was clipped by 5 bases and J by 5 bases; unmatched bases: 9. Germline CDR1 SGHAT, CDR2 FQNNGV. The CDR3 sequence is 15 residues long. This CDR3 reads CASSPPGQINNEQFF. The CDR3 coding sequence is TGTGCCAGCAGCCCCCCGGGACAGATAAACAATGAGCAGTTCTTC.

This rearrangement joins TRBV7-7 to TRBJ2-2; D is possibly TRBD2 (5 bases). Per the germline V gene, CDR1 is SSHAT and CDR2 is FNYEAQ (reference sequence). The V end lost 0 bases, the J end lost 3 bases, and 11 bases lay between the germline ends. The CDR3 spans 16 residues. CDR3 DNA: TGTGCCAGCAGCTTAGCGGCTAGCCAGGACACCGGGGAGCTGTTTTTT. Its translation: CASSLAASQDTGELFF. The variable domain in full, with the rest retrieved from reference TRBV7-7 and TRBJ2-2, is GAGVSQSPRYKVTKRGQDVTLRCDPISSHATLYWYQQALGQGPEFLTYFNYEAQPDKSGLPSDRFSAERPEGSISTLTIQRTEQRDSAMYRCASSLAASQDTGELFFGEGSRLTVL.

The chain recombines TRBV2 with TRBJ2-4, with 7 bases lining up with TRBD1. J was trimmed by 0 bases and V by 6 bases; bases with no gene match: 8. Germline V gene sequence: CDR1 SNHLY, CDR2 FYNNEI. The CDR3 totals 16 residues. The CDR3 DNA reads TGTGCCAGCAGCCCAGAACAGGGGATAGCCAAAAACATTCAGTACTTC. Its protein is CASSPEQGIAKNIQYF.

The CDR3 here is CASSFSPASNLGEQYF. CDR3 coding DNA: TGTGCCAGCAGCTTTTCACCGGCTAGCAACTTGGGGGAGCAGTACTTC. This chain uses TRBV7-2 with TRBJ2-7; D perhaps matches TRBD2 (5 bases). CDR1 is SGHTA and CDR2 is FQGNSA in the germline V gene. Trimming took 3 bases from V and 7 from J, leaving 22 bases between them. CDR3 length equals 16 residues.

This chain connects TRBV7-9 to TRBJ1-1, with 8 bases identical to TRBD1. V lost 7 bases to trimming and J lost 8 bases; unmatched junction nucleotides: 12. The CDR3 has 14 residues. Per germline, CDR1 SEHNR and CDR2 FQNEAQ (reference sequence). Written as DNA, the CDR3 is TGTGCCAGCACCCTAGACAGGGGTAGGACAGAAGCTTTCTTT. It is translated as CASTLDRGRTEAFF. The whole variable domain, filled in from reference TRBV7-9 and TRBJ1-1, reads DTGVSQNPRHKITKRGQNVTFRCDPISEHNRLYWYRQTLGQGPEFLTYFQNEAQLEKSRLLSDRFSAERPKGSFSTLEIQRTEQGDSAMYLCASTLDRGRTEAFFGQGTRLTVV.

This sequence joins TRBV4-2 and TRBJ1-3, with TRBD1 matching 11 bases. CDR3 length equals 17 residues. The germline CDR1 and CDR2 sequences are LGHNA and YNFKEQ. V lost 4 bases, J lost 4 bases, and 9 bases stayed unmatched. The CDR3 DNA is TGTGCCAGCAGCCGTATAGGGACAGGGGGGGAAGGAAACACCATATATTTT. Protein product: CASSRIGTGGEGNTIYF.

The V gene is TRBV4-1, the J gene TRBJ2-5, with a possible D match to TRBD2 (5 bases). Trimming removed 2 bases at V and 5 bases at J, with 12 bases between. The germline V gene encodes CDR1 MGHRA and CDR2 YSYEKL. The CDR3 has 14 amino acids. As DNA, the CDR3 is TGCGCCAGCAGCCAAACCGGGAATCTTGAGACCCAGTACTTC. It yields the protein CASSQTGNLETQYF.

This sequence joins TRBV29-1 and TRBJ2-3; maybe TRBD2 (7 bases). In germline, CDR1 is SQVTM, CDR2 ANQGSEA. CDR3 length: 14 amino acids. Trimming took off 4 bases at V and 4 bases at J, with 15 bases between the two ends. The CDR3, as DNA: TGCAGCGTTGGCCGGGGGGCCCCCCCAGATACGCAGTATTTT. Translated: CSVGRGAPPDTQYF.

CDR3 nucleotide sequence: TGCGCCAGCAGCTTGGACGAAGGGCAGGGCACTGAAGCTTTCTTT. Amino acids: CASSLDEGQGTEAFF. This rearrangement joins TRBV5-1 to TRBJ1-1; perhaps TRBD1 as D (5 bases). The CDR3 contains 15 residues. Germline CDR1 is SGHRS and CDR2 is YFSETQ. Trimming cost V 0 bases and J 4 bases, with 13 bases left between them.

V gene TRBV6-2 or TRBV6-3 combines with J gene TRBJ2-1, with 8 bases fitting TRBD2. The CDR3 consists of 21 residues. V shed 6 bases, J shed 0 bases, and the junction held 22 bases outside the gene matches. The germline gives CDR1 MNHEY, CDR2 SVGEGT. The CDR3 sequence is CASSLTVQAGASSSSYNEQFF. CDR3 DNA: TGTGCCAGCAGCCTCACTGTCCAAGCGGGGGCCTCCTCCAGCTCCTACAATGAGCAGTTCTTC.

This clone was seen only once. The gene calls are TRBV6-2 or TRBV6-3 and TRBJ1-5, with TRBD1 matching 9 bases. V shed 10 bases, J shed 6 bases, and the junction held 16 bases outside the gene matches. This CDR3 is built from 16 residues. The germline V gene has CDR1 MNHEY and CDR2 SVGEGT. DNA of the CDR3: TGTGCCATCAGCAGAGAGGCACAGGGGGCAGGTCAGCCCCAGCATTTT. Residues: CAISREAQGAGQPQHF.